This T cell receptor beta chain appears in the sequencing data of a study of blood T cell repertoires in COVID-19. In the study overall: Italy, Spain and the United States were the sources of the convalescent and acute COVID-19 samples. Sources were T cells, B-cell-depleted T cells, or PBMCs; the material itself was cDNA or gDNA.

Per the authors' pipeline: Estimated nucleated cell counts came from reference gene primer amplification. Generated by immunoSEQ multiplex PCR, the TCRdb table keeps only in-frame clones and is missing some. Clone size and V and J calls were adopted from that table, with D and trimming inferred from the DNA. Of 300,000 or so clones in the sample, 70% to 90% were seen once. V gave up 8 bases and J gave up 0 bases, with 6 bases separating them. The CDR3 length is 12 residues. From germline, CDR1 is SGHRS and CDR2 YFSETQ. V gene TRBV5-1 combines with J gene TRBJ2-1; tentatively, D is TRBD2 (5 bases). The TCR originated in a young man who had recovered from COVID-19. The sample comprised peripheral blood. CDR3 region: CASRGSYNEQFF. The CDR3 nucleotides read TGCGCCAGTCGGGGCTCCTACAATGAGCAGTTCTTC.